Listed here is a single TCR beta chain. Antigen specificity is unknown. Per the study methods: The authors rarely found patient CD8+ clones larger than 1% matching published virus-specific TCRB sequences. The assay was immunoSEQ multiplex PCR, and TCRdb's table has in-frame clones only and misses some. V and J calls plus clone size are reproduced from that table; the DNA served to infer D and trimming. This table holds 15,000 to 20,000 clones, 65% to 80% found once. The source of the sample is a study of somatic mutations in cytotoxic T cells in rheumatoid arthritis. Study overall: Peripheral blood samples of roughly 29 ml EDTA were taken from patients directly after diagnosis and before treatment.

General study points: Measurement of CD8+ T-cell clonality revealed no significant difference between rheumatoid arthritis patients and age-matched healthy controls. Nobody adjusted the slight TRBV07 underrepresentation in rheumatoid arthritis patients for multiple comparisons.

This CDR3 spans 16 amino acids. After removal of 5 bases from V and 4 bases from J, the junction contained 13 bases not matched to a gene. Germline CDR1 is MNHEY and CDR2 is SMNVEV (reference sequence). The sequence was collected from an adult with rheumatoid arthritis. The specimen sequenced was CD8+ T cells sorted from blood. J is TRBJ1-2 and V is TRBV27; 7 nucleotides align to TRBD1. CDR3 region: CASSPSSGQTSYGYTF. The DNA of the CDR3 is TGTGCCAGCAGTCCATCCTCGGGACAGACCTCCTATGGCTACACCTTC.